The present T cell receptor beta chain was sequenced within a study of cytotoxic CD8 clonotypes in ibrutinib-treated CLL. Across the whole study: For this cohort, patients were ten to twelve relapsed/refractory and about 16 treatment-naive, while 17 were IGHV unmutated.

Overall study results and limits: T-cell clonality at baseline went above that of age-matched healthy donors and rose and fell with circulating CD8+ T-cell counts. Treatment left the uncommon public clonotypes either contracted or stable in frequency.

The CDR3 has 12 amino acids. Between the trimmed V and J ends, which lost 3 bases and 9 bases, there was a span of 9 bases. From germline, CDR1 is SGHTA and CDR2 FQGNSA. Sequencing used immunoSEQ multiplex PCR; TCRdb keeps in-frame clones, though not all of them. The sample lists roughly 330,000 clones, roughly 67% seen once, with 5% to 6.5% in the top ten. This clone was picked up a small number of times. The antigen is undetermined. The chain employs TRBV7-2 and TRBJ1-5; possible D gene TRBD1, 5 bases. The source is a human donor with chronic lymphocytic leukemia. The specimen was PBMCs, collected after 36 months of ibrutinib treatment. The CDR3 nucleotides are TGTGCCAGCAGCTTGCAGGGTGGGCCCCAGCATTTT. Its translation is CASSLQGGPQHF.